These T cell receptor beta chains were read from a single sample in a study of chemoradiotherapy in HPV16-positive cancers. Only in-frame clones appear in the TCRdb table, and some are missing; sequencing was by immunoSEQ multiplex PCR. The sample contains a few thousand clones, around 84% of which appear only once. Sequenced material: tumor tissue, taken from a patient who underwent chemoradiotherapy. These receptors all come from a human donor with HPV-associated anogenital cancer. Both conserved end residues are trimmed from each CDR3.

v_call	j_call	cdr3_aa
TRBV10-1	TRBJ2-1	ASSESRQWSPGEVSDEQF
TRBV27	TRBJ2-2	ASSFSGAGAGELF
TRBV7-2	TRBJ2-2	ASSFMVTGELF
TRBV7-2	TRBJ1-5	ASSLGPGDSQPQH
TRBV2	TRBJ2-5	ASSVLHQETQY
TRBV2	TRBJ1-3	ASSADRAGNTIY
TRBV5-4	TRBJ2-1	ASSLVVGSGPYNEQF
TRBV25-1	TRBJ2-1	ASSGGAGAYNEQF
TRBV10-3	TRBJ2-1	AISVAGSSYNEQF
TRBV19	TRBJ2-2	ASSPHRDGELF
TRBV6-1	TRBJ2-5	ASSTIDGTQY
TRBV5-1	TRBJ2-6	ASSLQGSAGANVLT
TRBV5-1	TRBJ1-5	ASSLGGQGGNQPQH
TRBV21-1	TRBJ2-5	ASSNSPTGQETQY
TRBV2	TRBJ2-1	ASRPDLVEQF
TRBV29-1	TRBJ2-7	SPKRWGETPYEQY
TRBV5-4	TRBJ1-2	ASSFAGTAYGYT
TRBV4-1	TRBJ2-1	ASSQGPSGAGLVYNEQF
TRBV5-5	TRBJ2-5	ASSLSTQETQY
TRBV10-1	TRBJ2-7	ASSIFGTTWPLYEQY
TRBV7-3	TRBJ2-1	ASSLVQGAREQF
TRBV28	TRBJ2-3	ASSVSGGPNLDTQY
TRBV5-1	TRBJ1-1	ASSEDLGGNTEAF
TRBV2	TRBJ2-3	ASSETSGLTDTQY
TRBV9	TRBJ1-4	ASSVGGINEKLF